This TCR beta chain was recorded in a study of T-cell reconstitution after alpha-beta-depleted transplantation in children. This clonotype occurred many times. Antigen unknown. V was cut by 4 bases and J by 5 bases, with 9 bases left in between. The CDR3 loop spans 13 amino acids. Germline CDR1 reads MRHNA; CDR2 reads SNTAGT. Study-wide findings and caveats: It was reported that alpha-beta T cells came from several hundred expanded graft clones (about two months after transplant). The main origin of T-cell counts and diversity one year after transplant was newly produced T cells.

A library of TCRbeta sequences, prepared with unique molecular identifiers, was generated. One entry per CDR3 protein, called by TCRdb with MiXCR from the PCR reads. The sample gives roughly 790,000 distinct CDR3 sequences, 16% of which show up once; approximately 5% is in the top ten. Sequenced here: PBMCs, mostly from graft donor cells, sampled 360 days after TCRalphabeta/CD19-depleted stem cell transplant. This chain links TRBV6-4 with TRBJ2-1; the D gene is possibly TRBD2 (6 bases). The receptor was derived from a male patient younger than 18 who had a stem cell transplant for acute lymphoblastic leukemia, so the T cells may come from the graft donor. Here the CDR3 reads CASSVSGDNEQFF. CDR3 in DNA: TGTGCCAGCAGTGTTTCGGGGGACAATGAGCAGTTCTTC.